These T cell receptor beta chains were read from a single sample in a study of T cell clonotyping in hematopoietic cell transplantation. Assay: immunoSEQ multiplex PCR; the TCRdb copy retains only in-frame clones and omits some. The table has roughly 28,000 clones, about 93% seen once. This sample comprised peripheral blood mononuclear cells, obtained before stem cell transplant. These receptors were collected from a middle-aged man with acute myeloid leukemia. Some clones in this sample may be carry-over from other donors' samples. CDR3s include the opening cysteine and the closing phenylalanine or tryptophan. D genes are given only for firm matches. Clone sizes are given selectively: once, few, many, or a class where the clone is expanded.

-	TRBV10-3	TRBJ2-1	-	TGTGCCATCACCTCGACTACCGGGGATTCCTACAATGAGCAGTTCTTC	CAITSTTGDSYNEQFF
TRBD2	TRBV20-1	TRBJ2-7	-	TGCAGTGGGGTTCTAGCGGCTGAGCAGTACTTC	CSGVLAAEQYF
-	TRBV20-1	TRBJ1-1	-	TGCAGTGCCCGGGACACCACTGAAGCTTTCTTT	CSARDTTEAFF
-	TRBV2	TRBJ2-7	-	TGTGCCAGCAGGACTGGAGTTCCCTACGAGCAGTACTTC	CASRTGVPYEQYF
-	TRBV6-5	TRBJ2-6	-	TGTGCCAGCAGTTTTGGGGAAGCTGGGGCCAACGTCCTGACTTTC	CASSFGEAGANVLTF
TRBD2	TRBV19	TRBJ2-7	-	TGTGCCAGTAGTTTCGGACTAGCGACTAACTACGAGCAGTACTTC	CASSFGLATNYEQYF
TRBD1	TRBV11-2	TRBJ1-2	-	TGTGCCAGCAGCCCGACAGGGTTGTATGGCTACACCTTC	CASSPTGLYGYTF
TRBD2	TRBV4-3	TRBJ2-2	-	TGCGCCAGCAGCCGCTTCGGGGGAGGGGACGGAAGCGGGGAGCTGTTTTTT	CASSRFGGGDGSGELFF
TRBD1	TRBV6-6	TRBJ2-7	-	TGTGCCAGCAATTCTGATCCGGGACAGCTTGCCTACGAGCAGTACTTC	CASNSDPGQLAYEQYF
-	TRBV7-6	TRBJ1-3	few	TGTGCCAGCAGCTTAAATCCGGGGAGCTCTGGAAACACCATATATTTT	CASSLNPGSSGNTIYF
-	TRBV4-2	TRBJ2-7	-	TGTGCCAGCAGCCCCGGGATGTGGAGAAACTCCTACGAGCAGTACTTC	CASSPGMWRNSYEQYF
-	TRBV7-2	TRBJ1-3	-	TGTGCCAGCAGCTTATCGGGTCCCTGGAACACCATATATTTT	CASSLSGPWNTIYF
TRBD1	TRBV4-1	TRBJ2-1	-	TGCGCCAGCAGCCAAGATTACGACAGGGGGCGGGCGGGAGTGGGCCACAATGAGCAGTTCTTC	CASSQDYDRGRAGVGHNEQFF
TRBD2	TRBV27	TRBJ2-3	-	TGTGCCAGCAGTCCCCGGGGCAGCGGGAGGGGCACAGATACGCAGTATTTT	CASSPRGSGRGTDTQYF
-	TRBV19	TRBJ1-5	-	TGTGCCAGTAGTACCCAGGACAATCAGCCCCAGCATTTT	CASSTQDNQPQHF
TRBD2	TRBV5-6	TRBJ2-7	-	TGTGCCAGCAGCTTCGGGACTAGCGGGAGAAGATGGTCCTACGAGCAGTACTTC	CASSFGTSGRRWSYEQYF
-	TRBV19	TRBJ2-7	-	TGTGCCAGTAGTATATTTGGGGGAGCGACCTACGAGCAGTACTTC	CASSIFGGATYEQYF